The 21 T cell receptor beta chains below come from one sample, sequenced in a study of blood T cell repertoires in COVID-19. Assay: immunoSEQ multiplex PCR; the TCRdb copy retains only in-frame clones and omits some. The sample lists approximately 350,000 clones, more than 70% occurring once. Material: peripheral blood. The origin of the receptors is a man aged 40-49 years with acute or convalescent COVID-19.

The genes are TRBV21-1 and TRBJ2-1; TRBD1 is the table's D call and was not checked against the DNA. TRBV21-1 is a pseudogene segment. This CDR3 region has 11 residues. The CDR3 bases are TGTGCCAGCAGCAAATTGGGCGAGCAGTTCTTC. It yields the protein CASSKLGEQFF.

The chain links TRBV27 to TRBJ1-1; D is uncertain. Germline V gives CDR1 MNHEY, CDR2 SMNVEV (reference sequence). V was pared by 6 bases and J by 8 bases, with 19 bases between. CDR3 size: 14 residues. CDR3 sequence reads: CASRTSRATIEAFF. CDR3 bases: TGTGCCAGCAGAACTTCGAGGGCAACTATAGAAGCTTTCTTT.

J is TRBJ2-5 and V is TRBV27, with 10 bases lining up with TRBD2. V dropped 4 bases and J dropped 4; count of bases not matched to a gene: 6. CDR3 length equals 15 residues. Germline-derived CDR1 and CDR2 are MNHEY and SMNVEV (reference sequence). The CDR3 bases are TGTGCCAGCAGTTCACTAGCGGGACTTCTAGAGACCCAGTACTTC. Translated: CASSSLAGLLETQYF.

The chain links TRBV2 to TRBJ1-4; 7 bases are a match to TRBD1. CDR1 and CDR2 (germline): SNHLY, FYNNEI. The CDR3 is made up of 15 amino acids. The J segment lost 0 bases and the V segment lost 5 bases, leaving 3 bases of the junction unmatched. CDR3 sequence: CASSSQGATNEKLFF. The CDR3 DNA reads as TGTGCCAGCAGTTCTCAGGGGGCAACTAATGAAAAACTGTTTTTT.

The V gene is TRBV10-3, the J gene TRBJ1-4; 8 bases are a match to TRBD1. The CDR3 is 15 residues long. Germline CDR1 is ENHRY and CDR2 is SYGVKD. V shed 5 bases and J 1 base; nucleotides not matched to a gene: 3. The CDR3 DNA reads TGTGCCATCAGTCAGGGGGCGCGAACTAATGAAAAACTGTTTTTT. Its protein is CAISQGARTNEKLFF.

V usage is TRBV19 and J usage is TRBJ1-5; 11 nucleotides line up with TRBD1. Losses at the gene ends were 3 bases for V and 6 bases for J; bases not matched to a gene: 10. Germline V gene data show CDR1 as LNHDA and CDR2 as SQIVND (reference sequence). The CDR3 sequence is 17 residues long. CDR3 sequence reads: CASSIVLGQGVTQPQHF. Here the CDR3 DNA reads TGTGCCAGTAGTATCGTGTTGGGACAGGGGGTTACTCAGCCCCAGCATTTT.

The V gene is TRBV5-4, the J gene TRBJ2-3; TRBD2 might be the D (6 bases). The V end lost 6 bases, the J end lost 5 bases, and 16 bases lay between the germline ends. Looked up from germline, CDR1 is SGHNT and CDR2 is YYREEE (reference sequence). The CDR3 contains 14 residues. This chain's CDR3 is CASTWEEDRDTQYF. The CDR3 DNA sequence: TGTGCCAGCACCTGGGAGGAGGATAGAGATACGCAGTATTTT.

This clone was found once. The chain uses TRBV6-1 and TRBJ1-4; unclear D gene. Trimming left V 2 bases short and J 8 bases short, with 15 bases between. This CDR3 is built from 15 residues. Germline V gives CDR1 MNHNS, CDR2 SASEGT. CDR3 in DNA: TGTGCCAGCAGTGAACCAAGGAGGGAGGGAGAAAAACTGTTTTTT. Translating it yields CASSEPRREGEKLFF.

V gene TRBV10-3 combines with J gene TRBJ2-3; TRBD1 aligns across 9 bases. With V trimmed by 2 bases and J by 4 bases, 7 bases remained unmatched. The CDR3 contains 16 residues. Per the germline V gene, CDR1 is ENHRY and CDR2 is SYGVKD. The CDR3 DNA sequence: TGTGCCATCAGTGAGGGCGGGACAGGGTTGTCAGATACGCAGTATTTT. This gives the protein CAISEGGTGLSDTQYF.

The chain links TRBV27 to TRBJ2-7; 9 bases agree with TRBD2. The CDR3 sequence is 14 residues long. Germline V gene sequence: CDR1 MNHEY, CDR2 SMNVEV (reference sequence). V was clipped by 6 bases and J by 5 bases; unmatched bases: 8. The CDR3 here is CASRIGTSNNEQYF. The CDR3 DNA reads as TGTGCCAGCAGGATAGGGACTAGCAACAACGAGCAGTACTTC.

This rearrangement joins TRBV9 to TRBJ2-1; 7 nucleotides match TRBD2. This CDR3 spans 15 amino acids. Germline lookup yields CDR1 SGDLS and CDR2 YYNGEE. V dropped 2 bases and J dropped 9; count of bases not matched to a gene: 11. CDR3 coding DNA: TGTGCCAGCAGCGTCCTAGCGGCCCTTACAACTGAGCAGTTCTTC. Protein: CASSVLAALTTEQFF. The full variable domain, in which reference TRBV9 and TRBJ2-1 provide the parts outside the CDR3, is DSGVTQTPKHLITATGQRVTLRCSPRSGDLSVYWYQQSLDQGLQFLIQYYNGEERAKGNILERFSAQQFPDLHSELNLSSLELGDSALYFCASSVLAALTTEQFFGPGTRLTVL.

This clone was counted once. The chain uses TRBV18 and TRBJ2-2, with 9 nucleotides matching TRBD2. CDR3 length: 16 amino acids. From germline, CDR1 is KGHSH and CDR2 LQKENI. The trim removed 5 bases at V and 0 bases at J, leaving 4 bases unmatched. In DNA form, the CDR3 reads TGTGCCAGCTCATTACCTAGCGGGACGAACACCGGGGAGCTGTTTTTT. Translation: CASSLPSGTNTGELFF. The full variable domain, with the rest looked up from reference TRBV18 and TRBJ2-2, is NAGVMQNPRHLVRRRGQEARLRCSPMKGHSHVYWYRQLPEEGLKFMVYLQKENIIDESGMPKERFSAEFPKEGPSILRIQQVVRGDSAAYFCASSLPSGTNTGELFFGEGSRLTVL.

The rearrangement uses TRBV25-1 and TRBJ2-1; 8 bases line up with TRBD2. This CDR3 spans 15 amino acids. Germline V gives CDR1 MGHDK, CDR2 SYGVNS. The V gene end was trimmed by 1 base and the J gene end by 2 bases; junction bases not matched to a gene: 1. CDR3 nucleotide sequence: TGTGCCAGCAGTGAATCCGGGGGGGCCTACAATGAGCAGTTCTTC. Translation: CASSESGGAYNEQFF.

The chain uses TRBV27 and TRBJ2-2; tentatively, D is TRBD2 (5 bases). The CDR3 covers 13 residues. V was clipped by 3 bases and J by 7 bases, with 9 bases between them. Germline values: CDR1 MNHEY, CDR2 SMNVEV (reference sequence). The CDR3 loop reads CASSFQSGGELFF. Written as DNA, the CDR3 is TGTGCCAGCAGTTTCCAGAGCGGCGGGGAGCTGTTTTTT.

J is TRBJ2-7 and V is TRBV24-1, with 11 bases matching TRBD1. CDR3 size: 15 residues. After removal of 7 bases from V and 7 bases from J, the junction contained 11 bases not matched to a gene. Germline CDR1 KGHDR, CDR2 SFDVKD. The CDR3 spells CATRRKDRGLWEQYF. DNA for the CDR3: TGTGCCACCAGGAGGAAGGACAGGGGGCTCTGGGAGCAGTACTTC.

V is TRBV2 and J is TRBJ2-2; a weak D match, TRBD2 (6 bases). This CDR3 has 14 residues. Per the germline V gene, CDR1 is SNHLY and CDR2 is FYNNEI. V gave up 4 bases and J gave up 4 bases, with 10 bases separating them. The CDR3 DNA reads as TGTGCCAGCAGTGCACTAGCCTCCACCGGGGAGCTGTTTTTT. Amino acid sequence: CASSALASTGELFF.

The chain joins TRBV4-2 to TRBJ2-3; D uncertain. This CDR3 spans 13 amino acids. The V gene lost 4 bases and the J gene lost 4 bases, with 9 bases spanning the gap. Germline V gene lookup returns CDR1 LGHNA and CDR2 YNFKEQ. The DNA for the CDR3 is TGTGCCAGCAGCCGCCGAGAGGCAGATACGCAGTATTTT. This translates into CASSRREADTQYF.

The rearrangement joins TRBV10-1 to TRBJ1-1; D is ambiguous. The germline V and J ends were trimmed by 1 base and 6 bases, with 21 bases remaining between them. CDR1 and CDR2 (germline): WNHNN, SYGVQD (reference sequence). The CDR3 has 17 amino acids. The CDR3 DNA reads TGCGCCAGCAGTGAGTGGGCGACCGAAGTTGTTAGAGCTGAAGCTTTCTTT. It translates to CASSEWATEVVRAEAFF.

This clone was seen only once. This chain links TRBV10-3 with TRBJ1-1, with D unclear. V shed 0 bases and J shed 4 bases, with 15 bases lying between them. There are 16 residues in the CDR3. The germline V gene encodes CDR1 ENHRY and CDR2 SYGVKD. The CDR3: CAISESAGSLGTEAFF. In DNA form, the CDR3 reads TGTGCCATCAGTGAGTCTGCGGGCTCCCTGGGCACTGAAGCTTTCTTT.

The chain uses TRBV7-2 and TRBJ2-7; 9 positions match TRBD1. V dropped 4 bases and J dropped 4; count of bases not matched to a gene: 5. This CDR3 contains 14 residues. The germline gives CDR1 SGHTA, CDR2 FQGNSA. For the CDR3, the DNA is TGTGCCAGCAGCTGGGGACAGGGTGGGTACGAGCAGTACTTC. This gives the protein CASSWGQGGYEQYF.

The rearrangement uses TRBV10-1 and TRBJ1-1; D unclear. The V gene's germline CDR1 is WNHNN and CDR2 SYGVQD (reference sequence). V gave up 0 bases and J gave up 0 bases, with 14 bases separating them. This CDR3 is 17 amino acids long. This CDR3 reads CASSESTATEMNTEAFF. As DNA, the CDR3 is TGCGCCAGCAGTGAGTCGACGGCGACGGAGATGAACACTGAAGCTTTCTTT.